The 4 T cell receptor beta chains below were found in one sample sequenced in a study of technical replicates of blood from four donors. Some clones are missing from TCRdb's copy, which holds only in-frame ones; the method was immunoSEQ multiplex PCR. The repertoire holds 68,000 or so clones, with approximately 91% as singletons. Sequences were obtained from PBMCs. These TCRs come from a human donor in good health. Some clones in this sample may be carry-over from other donors' samples.

The genes are TRBV18 and TRBJ1-1, with D maybe TRBD1 (5 bases). Germline CDR1 KGHSH, CDR2 LQKENI. This CDR3 spans 14 amino acids. Trimming cost V 4 bases and J 1 base, with 10 bases left between them. The CDR3 sequence: CASSLLGGNTEAFF. For the CDR3, the DNA is TGTGCCAGCTCACTGCTGGGGGGGAACACTGAAGCTTTCTTT.

The chain is built from TRBV27 and TRBJ2-7; the match to TRBD2 covers 12 bases. Looked up from germline, CDR1 is MNHEY and CDR2 is SMNVEV (reference sequence). The CDR3 runs 19 residues. V was clipped by 5 bases and J by 3 bases; unmatched bases: 17. In DNA form, the CDR3 reads TGTGCCAGCAGTAAGGACAGGGGCCGGCTAGCGGGGGGGGACTACGAGCAGTACTTC. Protein: CASSKDRGRLAGGDYEQYF.

This chain joins TRBV19 and TRBJ2-2, with D possibly TRBD2 on 5 matching bases. Germline values: CDR1 LNHDA, CDR2 SQIVND (reference sequence). The CDR3 loop spans 15 amino acids. V lost 3 bases to trimming and J lost 2 bases, with 10 bases between them. CDR3 coding DNA: TGTGCCAGTAGTATTTCACTAGGTAACACCGGGGAGCTGTTTTTT. Encoded protein: CASSISLGNTGELFF.

The rearrangement links TRBV7-2 to TRBJ1-2; maybe TRBD1 (5 bases). Germline V lookup: CDR1 SGHTA, CDR2 FQGNSA. V lost 5 bases and J 4 bases, leaving 11 bases between the germline ends. This CDR3 spans 13 amino acids. The CDR3 DNA is TGTGCCAGCAGCGGCGGGGGAATCTATGGCTACACCTTC. Its translation: CASSGGGIYGYTF.